The 2 T cell receptor beta chains reported below all come from one sample, sequenced in a study of T cells in Graves' hyperthyroidism and ophthalmopathy. It was RNA transcripts that yielded the amplified TCR beta CDR3 regions. HTBI primers drove first-round RT-PCR of the TCR CDR3. TCRdb reanalysed the multiplex PCR reads using MiXCR and keeps one entry per CDR3 protein. The table records about 640,000 distinct CDR3 sequences, about 14% of them present only once. The material sequenced was blood. The receptors here all came from a woman aged 45-65 years with Graves' ophthalmopathy.

This clonotype has a count of ten or more. V is TRBV6-5 and J is TRBJ2-7, with TRBD2 matching 7 bases. The CDR3 length is 17 residues. Trimming at V came to 2 bases and at J to 4 bases, leaving 14 bases not matched to a gene. Germline-derived CDR1 and CDR2 are MNHEY and SVGAGI. The CDR3 DNA is TGTGCCAGCAGTTACAATAGCGTGGGAGGGCCGATTTACGAGCAGTACTTC. Protein sequence: CASSYNSVGGPIYEQYF.

Ten or more counts support this clonotype. This chain links TRBV4-3 with TRBJ1-2; 8 positions agree with TRBD1. The germline gives CDR1 LGHNA, CDR2 YSLEER. The CDR3 spans 14 residues. Trimming at V came to 4 bases and at J to 3 bases, leaving 4 bases not matched to a gene. The CDR3: CASSPEQGDYGYTF. In nucleotides, the CDR3 is TGCGCCAGCAGCCCCGAACAGGGGGACTATGGCTACACCTTC.